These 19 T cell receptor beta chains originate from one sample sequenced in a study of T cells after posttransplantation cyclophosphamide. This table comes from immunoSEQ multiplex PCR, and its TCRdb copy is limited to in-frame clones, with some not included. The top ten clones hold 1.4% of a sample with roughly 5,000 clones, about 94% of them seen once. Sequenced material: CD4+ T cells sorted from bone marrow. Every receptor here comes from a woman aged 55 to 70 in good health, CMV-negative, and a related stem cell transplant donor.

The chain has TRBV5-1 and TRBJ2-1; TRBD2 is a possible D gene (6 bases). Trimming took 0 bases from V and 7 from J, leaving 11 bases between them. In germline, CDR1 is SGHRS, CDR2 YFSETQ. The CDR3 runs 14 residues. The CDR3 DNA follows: TGCGCCAGCAGCTTGGCAAGAGGAGGGAATGAGCAGTTCTTC. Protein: CASSLARGGNEQFF.

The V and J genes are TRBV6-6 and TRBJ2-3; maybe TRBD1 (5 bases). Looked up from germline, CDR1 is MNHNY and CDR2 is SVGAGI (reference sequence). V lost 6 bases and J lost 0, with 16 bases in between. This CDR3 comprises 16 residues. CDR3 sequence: CASSRRQLGSTDTQYF. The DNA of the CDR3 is TGTGCCAGCAGCCGCCGACAGTTGGGGAGCACAGATACGCAGTATTTT.

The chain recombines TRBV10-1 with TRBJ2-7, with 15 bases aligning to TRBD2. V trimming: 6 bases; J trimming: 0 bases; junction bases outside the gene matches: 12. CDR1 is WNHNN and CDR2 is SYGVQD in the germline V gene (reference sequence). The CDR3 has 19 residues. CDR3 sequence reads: CASRGTSGRLRGPSYEQYF. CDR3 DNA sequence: TGCGCCAGCAGAGGGACTAGCGGGAGGTTAAGGGGACCCTCCTACGAGCAGTACTTC.

The CDR3 DNA follows: TGTGCCACCAAGGACCGAGCGGACGAGCAGTACGTC. This sequence encodes CATKDRADEQYV. The gene calls are TRBV6-1 and TRBJ2-7; TRBD2 might be the D (5 bases). The CDR3 consists of 12 residues. V dropped 10 bases and J dropped 5 bases, with 15 bases sitting between them. Per the germline V gene, CDR1 is MNHNS and CDR2 is SASEGT.

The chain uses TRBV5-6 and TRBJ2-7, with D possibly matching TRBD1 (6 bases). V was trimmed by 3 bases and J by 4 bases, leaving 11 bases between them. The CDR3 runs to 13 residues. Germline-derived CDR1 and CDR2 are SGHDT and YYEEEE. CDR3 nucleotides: TGTGCCAGCAGCTCCCTCAGGGGTTACGAGCAGTACGTC. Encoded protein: CASSSLRGYEQYV.

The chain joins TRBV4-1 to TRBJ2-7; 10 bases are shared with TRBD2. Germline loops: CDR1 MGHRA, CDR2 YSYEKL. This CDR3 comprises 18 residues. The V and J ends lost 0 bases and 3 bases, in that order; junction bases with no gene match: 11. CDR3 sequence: CASSQDFLAGVLSYEQYV. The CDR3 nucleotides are TGCGCCAGCAGCCAAGATTTTCTAGCGGGGGTATTGAGCTACGAGCAGTACGTC.

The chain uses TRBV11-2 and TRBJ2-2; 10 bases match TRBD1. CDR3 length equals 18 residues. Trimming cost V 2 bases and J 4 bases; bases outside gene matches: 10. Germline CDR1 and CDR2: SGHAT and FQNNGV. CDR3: CASSLFTVTGGLTGELFF. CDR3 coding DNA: TGTGCCAGCAGCTTATTTACCGTGACAGGGGGCCTCACCGGGGAGCTGTTTTTT.

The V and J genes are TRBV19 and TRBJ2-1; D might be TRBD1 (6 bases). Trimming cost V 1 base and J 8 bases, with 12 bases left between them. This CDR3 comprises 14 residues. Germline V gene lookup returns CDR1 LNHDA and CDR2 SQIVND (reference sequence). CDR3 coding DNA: TGTGCCAGTAGTATAGGGGGCAGGGGCCATGAGCAGTTCTTC. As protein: CASSIGGRGHEQFF.

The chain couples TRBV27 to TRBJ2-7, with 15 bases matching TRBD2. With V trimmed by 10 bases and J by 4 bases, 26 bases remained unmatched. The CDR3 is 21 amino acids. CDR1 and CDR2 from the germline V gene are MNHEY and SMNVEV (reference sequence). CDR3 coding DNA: TGTGCCACCCGACGGGGACAGGGCTGGACTAGCGGGAGGGCGCATGATTACGAGCAGTACTTC. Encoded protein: CATRRGQGWTSGRAHDYEQYF.

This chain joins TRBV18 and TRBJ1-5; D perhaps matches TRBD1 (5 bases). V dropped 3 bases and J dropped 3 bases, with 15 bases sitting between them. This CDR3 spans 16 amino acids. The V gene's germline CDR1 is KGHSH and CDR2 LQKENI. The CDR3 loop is CASSPLPGGSNQPQHF. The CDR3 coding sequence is TGTGCCAGCTCACCTCTCCCGGGGGGATCCAATCAGCCCCAGCATTTT. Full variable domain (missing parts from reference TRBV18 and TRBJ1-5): NAGVMQNPRHLVRRRGQEARLRCSPMKGHSHVYWYRQLPEEGLKFMVYLQKENIIDESGMPKERFSAEFPKEGPSILRIQQVVRGDSAAYFCASSPLPGGSNQPQHFGDGTRLSIL.

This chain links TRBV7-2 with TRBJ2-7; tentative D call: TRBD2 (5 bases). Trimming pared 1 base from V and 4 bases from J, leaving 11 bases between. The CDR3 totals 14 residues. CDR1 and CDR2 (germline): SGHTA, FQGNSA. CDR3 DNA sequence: TGTGCCAGCAGCTTAGGTGTGAGGAGGTACGAGCAGTACTTC. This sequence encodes CASSLGVRRYEQYF.

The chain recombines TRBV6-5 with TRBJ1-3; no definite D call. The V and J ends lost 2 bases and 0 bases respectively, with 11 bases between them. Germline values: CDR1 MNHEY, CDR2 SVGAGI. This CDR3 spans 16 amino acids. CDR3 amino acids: CASSYSRPSSGNTIYF. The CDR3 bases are TGTGCCAGCAGTTACAGTCGCCCTAGCTCTGGAAACACCATATATTTT.

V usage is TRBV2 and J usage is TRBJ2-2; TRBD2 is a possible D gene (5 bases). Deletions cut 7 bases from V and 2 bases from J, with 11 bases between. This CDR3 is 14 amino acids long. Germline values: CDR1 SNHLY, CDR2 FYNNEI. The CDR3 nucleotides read TGTGCCAGCATGAGGACTGCAAACACCGGGGAGCTGTTTTTT. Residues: CASMRTANTGELFF.

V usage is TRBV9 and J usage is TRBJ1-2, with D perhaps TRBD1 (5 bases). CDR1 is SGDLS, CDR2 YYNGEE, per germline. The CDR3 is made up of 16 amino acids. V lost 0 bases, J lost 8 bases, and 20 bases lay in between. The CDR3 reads CASSVAAQGDPGGYTF. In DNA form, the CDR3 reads TGTGCCAGCAGCGTAGCCGCGCAAGGGGATCCAGGGGGCTACACCTTC.

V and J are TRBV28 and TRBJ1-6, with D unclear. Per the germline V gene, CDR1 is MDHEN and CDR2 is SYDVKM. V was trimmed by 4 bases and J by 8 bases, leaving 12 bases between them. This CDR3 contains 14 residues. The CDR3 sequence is CASSSPDTYSPLHF. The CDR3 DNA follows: TGTGCCAGCAGTTCCCCCGACACCTATTCACCCCTCCACTTT.

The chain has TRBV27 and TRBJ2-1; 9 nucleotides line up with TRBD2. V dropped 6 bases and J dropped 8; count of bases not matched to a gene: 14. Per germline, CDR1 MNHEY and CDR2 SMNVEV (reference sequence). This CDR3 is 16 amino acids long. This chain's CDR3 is CASRHQSSGIGDEQFF. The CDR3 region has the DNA TGTGCCAGCAGACACCAGTCTAGCGGGATAGGAGATGAGCAGTTCTTC.

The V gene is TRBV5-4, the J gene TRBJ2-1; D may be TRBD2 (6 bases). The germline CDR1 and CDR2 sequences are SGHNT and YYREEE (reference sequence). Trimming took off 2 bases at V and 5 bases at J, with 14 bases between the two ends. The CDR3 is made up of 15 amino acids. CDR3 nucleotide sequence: TGTGCCAGCAGCTTTGGGGGGTCGAGGCACAATGAGCAGTTCTTC. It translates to CASSFGGSRHNEQFF.

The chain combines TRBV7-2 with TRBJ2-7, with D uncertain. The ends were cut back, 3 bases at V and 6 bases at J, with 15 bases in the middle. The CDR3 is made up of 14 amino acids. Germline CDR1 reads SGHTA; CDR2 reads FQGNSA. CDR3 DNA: TGTGCCAGCAGCTTTGCAGGCAGCATGGGCGAGCAGTACGTC. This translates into CASSFAGSMGEQYV.

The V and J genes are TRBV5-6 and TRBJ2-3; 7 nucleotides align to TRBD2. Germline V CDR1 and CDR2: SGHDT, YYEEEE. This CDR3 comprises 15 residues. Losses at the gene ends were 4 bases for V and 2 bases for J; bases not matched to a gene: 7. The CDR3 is CASSLWGGLTDTQYF. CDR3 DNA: TGTGCCAGCAGCCTCTGGGGGGGACTCACAGATACGCAGTATTTT.